These T cell receptor beta chains were read from a single sample in a study of human T cells and chemical hapten exposure. Using its own MiXCR run on the RACE reads, TCRdb lists one record per CDR3 protein. Here the sample spans approximately 260,000 distinct CDR3 sequences, about 9% being singletons. The input for sequencing was whole blood, taken in connection with sensitization to the hapten diphenylcyclopropenone (DPC). The receptor source for this set is a woman between 40 and 55 years old with alopecia areata. Some clones in this sample may be carry-over from other donors' samples. Each CDR3 is given with its conserved first and last residue. D genes are given only for firm matches. Part of the rows lack a size; the others show once, few, many or a class for expanded clones.

len | j_gene | d_gene | abundance | v_gene | CDR3aa | CDR3nt
15 | TRBJ2-7 | TRBD2 | . | TRBV7-2 | CASSPTSGRAHEQYF | TGTGCCAGCAGCCCGACTAGCGGGAGGGCCCACGAGCAGTACTTC
15 | TRBJ1-6 | . | many | TRBV9 | CASSALQVSNSPLHF | TGTGCCAGCAGCGCCCTACAGGTTTCGAATTCACCCCTCCACTTT
14 | TRBJ2-7 | . | many | TRBV5-5 | CASSLFPGSYEQYF | TGTGCCAGCAGCTTGTTTCCGGGTTCGTACGAGCAGTACTTC
14 | TRBJ2-2 | . | . | TRBV27 | CASKEVANTGELFF | TGTGCCAGCAAAGAAGTAGCCAACACCGGGGAGCTGTTTTTT
16 | TRBJ2-1 | TRBD2 | few | TRBV5-1 | CASSYPGLAAYNEQFF | TGCGCCAGCAGTTACCCCGGACTAGCGGCATACAATGAGCAGTTCTTC
11 | TRBJ2-7 | . | many | TRBV2 | CASSVFYEQYF | TGTGCCAGCAGTGTCTTCTACGAGCAGTACTTC
12 | TRBJ1-1 | TRBD1 | . | TRBV29-1 | CSGSRGRAEAFF | TGCAGCGGTTCCAGGGGGCGGGCTGAAGCTTTCTTT
11 | TRBJ2-1 | . | few | TRBV10-3 | CAISAVNEQFF | TGTGCCATCAGTGCCGTCAATGAGCAGTTCTTC
14 | TRBJ2-7 | TRBD1 | few | TRBV5-1 | CASIQGPGGLGQYF | TGCGCCAGCATTCAAGGCCCAGGGGGCCTGGGGCAGTACTTC
13 | TRBJ2-7 | TRBD1 | few | TRBV20-1 | CSAWDREGDEQYF | TGCAGTGCTTGGGACAGGGAGGGCGACGAGCAGTACTTC
16 | TRBJ2-3 | . | . | TRBV4-1 | CASSQDGQLGPDTQYF | TGCGCCAGCAGCCAAGATGGCCAGTTGGGTCCAGATACGCAGTATTTT
15 | TRBJ1-5 | TRBD1 | many | TRBV5-1 | CASSATGARGQPQHF | TGCGCCAGCAGCGCGACAGGGGCGCGAGGTCAGCCCCAGCATTTT
13 | TRBJ1-1 | . | few | TRBV6-4 | CASSERGGTEAFF | TGTGCCAGCAGTGAACGGGGGGGCACTGAAGCTTTCTTT
15 | TRBJ2-3 | TRBD2 | . | TRBV11-2 | CASKVRAGGRDTQYF | TGTGCCAGCAAGGTTCGAGCGGGAGGCAGAGATACGCAGTATTTT
15 | TRBJ1-5 | . | few | TRBV28 | CASSLGLTSNQPQHF | TGTGCCAGCAGTTTGGGACTGACTAGCAATCAGCCCCAGCATTTT
12 | TRBJ1-2 | . | few | TRBV28 | CASSFRDYGYTF | TGTGCCAGCAGTTTCCGGGACTATGGCTACACCTTC
14 | TRBJ1-1 | TRBD1 | few | TRBV3-1 | CASSQPGQGTEAFF | TGTGCCAGCAGCCAGCCAGGACAGGGCACTGAAGCTTTCTTT
15 | TRBJ2-5 | TRBD1 | . | TRBV29-1 | CSFAALGQGKETQYF | TGCAGCTTTGCCGCCCTGGGACAGGGAAAAGAGACCCAGTACTTC
13 | TRBJ2-1 | . | . | TRBV10-3 | CAISELGPDEQFF | TGTGCCATCAGTGAATTAGGGCCAGACGAGCAGTTCTTC
13 | TRBJ1-4 | . | . | TRBV12-3/TRBV12-4 | CASSLWVNEKLFF | TGTGCCAGCAGTTTATGGGTGAATGAAAAACTGTTTTTT
16 | TRBJ2-2 | . | many | TRBV9 | CASSVAEGKNTGELFF | TGTGCCAGCAGCGTAGCCGAGGGCAAGAACACCGGGGAGCTGTTTTTT
16 | TRBJ2-1 | TRBD2 | . | TRBV24-1 | CATSDTGTSEYNEQFF | TGTGCCACCAGTGATACCGGGACTAGCGAATACAATGAGCAGTTCTTC
15 | TRBJ2-3 | . | . | TRBV20-1 | CSASPAGAGTDTQYF | TGCAGTGCTAGTCCCGCAGGGGCCGGTACAGATACGCAGTATTTT
14 | TRBJ2-7 | . | few | TRBV6-2/TRBV6-3 | CASTSQGYLAEQYF | TGTGCCAGCACCTCACAGGGATATCTAGCCGAGCAGTACTTC
14 | TRBJ2-1 | . | few | TRBV5-1 | CASSPAGGLWEQFF | TGCGCCAGCAGCCCGGCCGGGGGGCTGTGGGAGCAGTTCTTC
13 | TRBJ2-7 | . | . | TRBV30 | CAALALQSYEQYF | TGTGCCGCTCTAGCGCTCCAATCCTACGAGCAGTACTTC
12 | TRBJ2-2 | . | few | TRBV9 | CASSVSGGELFF | TGTGCCAGCAGCGTCTCCGGCGGGGAGCTGTTTTTT
15 | TRBJ1-5 | TRBD1 | few | TRBV28 | CASSPMRGRNQPQHF | TGTGCCAGCAGTCCAATGAGGGGGCGGAATCAGCCCCAGCATTTT
12 | TRBJ1-5 | . | many | TRBV20-1 | CSARRGNQPQHF | TGCAGTGCTAGACGGGGCAATCAGCCCCAGCATTTT
16 | TRBJ2-1 | TRBD2 | . | TRBV28 | CASSGSGLAFYNEQFF | TGTGCCAGCAGTGGGTCGGGACTAGCGTTTTACAATGAGCAGTTCTTC
15 | TRBJ2-7 | . | once | TRBV14 | CASSQDRGGSHEQYF | TGTGCCAGCAGCCAAGATCGAGGAGGGTCCCACGAGCAGTACTTC
12 | TRBJ2-3 | . | many | TRBV12-3/TRBV12-4 | CASSLRGDTQYF | TGTGCCAGCAGTTTAAGGGGAGATACGCAGTATTTT
17 | TRBJ2-3 | TRBD2 | many | TRBV9 | CASSVGGSSGNTDTQYF | TGTGCCAGCAGCGTAGGGGGGTCTAGCGGGAACACAGATACGCAGTATTTT